The next 17 T cell receptor beta chains were all read from a single sample in a study of early T cells in non-severe SARS-CoV-2 infection. TCRdb processed the 5' RACE reads anew with MiXCR; each CDR3 protein has one entry. The sample lists 55,000 to 70,000 distinct CDR3 sequences; about 4.9% were seen once. Input material: whole blood. All receptors come from an adult who was a healthcare worker with PCR-confirmed SARS-CoV-2 infection or an uninfected control (not recorded which).

The CDR3 DNA is TGTGCCAGCAGGTCCTTAGTGGCTGAGCAGTTCTTC. This codes for CASRSLVAEQFF. The chain employs TRBV6-2 or TRBV6-3 and TRBJ2-1; D is unresolved. Germline CDR1 and CDR2: MNHEY and SVGEGT. CDR3 length: 12 residues. V lost 6 bases to trimming and J lost 9 bases, with 12 bases between them.

This clonotype was observed at least ten times. The V gene is TRBV5-1, the J gene TRBJ2-6; D call uncertain. Germline-derived CDR1 and CDR2 are SGHRS and YFSETQ. V shed 5 bases and J shed 1 base, with 7 bases lying between them. The CDR3 runs 14 residues. This CDR3 is CASSSGSGANVLTF. CDR3 bases: TGCGCCAGCAGTTCGGGTTCTGGGGCCAACGTCCTGACTTTC.

A few counts support this clonotype. V is TRBV3-1 and J is TRBJ1-1; a weak D match, TRBD1 (5 bases). This CDR3 has 13 residues. Germline-derived CDR1 and CDR2 are LGHDT and YNNKEL (reference sequence). Trimming left V 3 bases short and J 5 bases short, with 10 bases between. In DNA, the CDR3 is TGTGCCAGCAGCCATGCAGGGTATACTGAAGCTTTCTTT. Translating gives CASSHAGYTEAFF.

V is TRBV7-9 and J is TRBJ2-1; 7 nucleotides match TRBD2. The CDR3 contains 15 residues. Germline assignment: CDR1 SEHNR and CDR2 FQNEAQ (reference sequence). With 5 bases clipped from V and 9 bases from J, the junction kept 13 bases outside the gene matches. This chain's CDR3 is CASSRGLLLGIEQFF. The CDR3 bases are TGTGCCAGCAGCCGGGGACTACTACTCGGCATTGAGCAGTTCTTC.

This clonotype came up many times. The rearrangement uses TRBV12-3 or TRBV12-4 and TRBJ2-1; the D gene is possibly TRBD2 (5 bases). The CDR3 contains 15 residues. V was trimmed by 6 bases and J by 4 bases, leaving 16 bases between them. The CDR3 here is CASRRLDSLYNEQFF. CDR3 nucleotides: TGTGCCAGCAGAAGATTGGACTCCCTTTACAATGAGCAGTTCTTC.

In regard to this clonotype: This clone may be a read error of a much larger clone one base away. The gene calls are TRBV12-3 or TRBV12-4 and TRBJ1-1; D is unclear. V shed 11 bases and J shed 0 bases, with 10 bases lying between them. This CDR3 is built from 12 residues. CDR3: CAARALNTEAFF. CDR3 in DNA: TGTGCCGCAAGGGCACTGAACACTGAAGCTTTCTTT.

The chain uses TRBV7-2 and TRBJ2-1; tentative D call: TRBD2 (6 bases). V was pared by 0 bases and J by 9 bases, with 15 bases between. The CDR3 length is 15 residues. The germline gives CDR1 SGHTA, CDR2 FQGNSA. CDR3 in DNA: TGTGCCAGCAGCTTAGCGATGGGAGGACGGAGTGAGCAGTTCTTC. Translation gives CASSLAMGGRSEQFF.

J is TRBJ1-2 and V is TRBV29-1; 9 bases are a match to TRBD1. This CDR3 comprises 14 residues. Germline V gene sequence: CDR1 SQVTM, CDR2 ANQGSEA. The V segment lost 5 bases and the J segment 0 bases; nucleotides outside the gene matches: 4. The CDR3 nucleotides read TGCAGCGTTACTCGGACAGGGGCTAACTATGGCTACACCTTC. Protein product: CSVTRTGANYGYTF.

This clonotype was seen ten or more times. The rearrangement joins TRBV6-1 to TRBJ2-7, with 7 nucleotides matching TRBD1. Germline lookup yields CDR1 MNHNS and CDR2 SASEGT. The CDR3 sequence is 15 residues long. The ends lost 7 bases at V and 6 bases at J; junction bases unmatched: 15. The CDR3 protein is CASTTDRWASGEQYF. In DNA, the CDR3 is TGTGCCAGCACCACGGACAGGTGGGCAAGTGGCGAGCAGTACTTC.

The chain recombines TRBV7-8 with TRBJ2-2; a weak D match, TRBD2 (7 bases). The CDR3 runs to 17 residues. Looked up from germline, CDR1 is SGHVS and CDR2 is FQNEAQ. Trimming stripped 5 bases from V and 3 bases from J, with 19 bases between. The CDR3 DNA is TGTGCCAGCAGCAGCCGCTTGGGGGGGCCGGACACCGGGGAGCTGTTTTTT. Encoded protein: CASSSRLGGPDTGELFF. The full variable domain, completed using reference TRBV7-8 and TRBJ2-2, is GAGVSQSPRYKVAKRGQDVALRCDPISGHVSLFWYQQALGQGPEFLTYFQNEAQLDKSGLPSDRFFAERPEGSVSTLKIQRTQQEDSAVYLCASSSRLGGPDTGELFFGEGSRLTVL.

At least ten counts were recorded for this clonotype. V is TRBV27 and J is TRBJ2-2, with TRBD1 matching 7 bases. This CDR3 is built from 15 residues. Germline V gene lookup returns CDR1 MNHEY and CDR2 SMNVEV (reference sequence). Trimming cost V 2 bases and J 5 bases; bases outside gene matches: 5. The CDR3 nucleotides are TGTGCCAGCAGTTTAAGACAGGGCGGGACCGGGGAGCTGTTTTTT. This gives the protein CASSLRQGGTGELFF.

This clonotype was observed at least ten times. The chain joins TRBV4-3 to TRBJ2-1; D may be TRBD2 (6 bases). Trimming left V 4 bases short and J 4 bases short, with 17 bases between. From germline, CDR1 is LGHNA and CDR2 YSLEER. There are 16 residues in the CDR3. As DNA, the CDR3 is TGCGCCAGCAGCCCGGAGGGCGGGAAGAGTTACAATGAGCAGTTCTTC. Residues: CASSPEGGKSYNEQFF.

The sample holds many counts of this clonotype. The chain uses TRBV20-1 and TRBJ2-1, with TRBD2 identical over 8 bases. CDR3 length: 15 amino acids. V lost 3 bases, J lost 8 bases, and 12 bases stayed unmatched. Germline CDR1 reads DFQATT; CDR2 reads SNEGSKA (reference sequence). This CDR3 is CSASYPSGGFDEQFF. In DNA, the CDR3 is TGCAGTGCTAGCTATCCGAGCGGGGGTTTCGATGAGCAGTTCTTC.

Many counts were recorded for this clonotype. The chain uses TRBV15 and TRBJ1-2; TRBD1 matches at 7 bases. CDR1 LNHNV and CDR2 YYDKDF come from the germline V gene (reference sequence). The V segment lost 5 bases and the J segment 4 bases; nucleotides outside the gene matches: 10. This CDR3 has 15 residues. The DNA for the CDR3 is TGTGCCACCAGCCGCGCCGACAGGGCGGCCTATGGCTACACCTTC. Its protein product is CATSRADRAAYGYTF.

This clonotype was seen only a few times. V and J are TRBV27 and TRBJ2-2; D gene ambiguous. V was clipped by 5 bases and J by 6 bases, with 7 bases between them. The CDR3 runs to 12 residues. Germline V gene lookup returns CDR1 MNHEY and CDR2 SMNVEV (reference sequence). The CDR3 DNA reads as TGTGCCAGCAGTCCCGTCTCCGGGGAGCTGTTTTTT. Translation: CASSPVSGELFF.

The CDR3 sequence is CASSPSRGQEAFF. The CDR3, as DNA: TGTGCCAGTAGTCCCTCCAGGGGACAGGAAGCTTTCTTT. This chain connects TRBV19 to TRBJ1-1; 7 nucleotides align to TRBD1. V dropped 5 bases and J dropped 8; count of bases not matched to a gene: 8. Germline V CDR1 and CDR2: LNHDA, SQIVND (reference sequence). This CDR3 comprises 13 residues.

This clonotype was detected ten times or more. This chain joins TRBV7-6 and TRBJ2-4; 10 bases agree with TRBD2. CDR3 length: 17 amino acids. V dropped 1 base and J dropped 1; count of bases not matched to a gene: 4. Germline V lookup: CDR1 SGHVS, CDR2 FNYEAQ. The CDR3 loop is CASSLVAGGRAKNIQYF. CDR3 DNA sequence: TGTGCCAGCAGCTTAGTAGCGGGGGGACGTGCCAAAAACATTCAGTACTTC.